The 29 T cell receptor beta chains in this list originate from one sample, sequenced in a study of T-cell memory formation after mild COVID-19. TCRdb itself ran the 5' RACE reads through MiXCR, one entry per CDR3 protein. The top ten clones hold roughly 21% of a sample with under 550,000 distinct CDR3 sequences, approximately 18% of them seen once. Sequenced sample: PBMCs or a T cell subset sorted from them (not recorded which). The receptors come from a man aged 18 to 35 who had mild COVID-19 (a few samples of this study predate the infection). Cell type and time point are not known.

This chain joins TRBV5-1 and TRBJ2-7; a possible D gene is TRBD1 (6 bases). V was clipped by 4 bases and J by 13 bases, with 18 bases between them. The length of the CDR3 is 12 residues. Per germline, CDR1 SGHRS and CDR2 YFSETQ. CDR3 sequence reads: CASSLGSGQGYV. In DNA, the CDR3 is TGCGCCAGCAGCCTGGGGTCGGGACAAGGATACGTC.

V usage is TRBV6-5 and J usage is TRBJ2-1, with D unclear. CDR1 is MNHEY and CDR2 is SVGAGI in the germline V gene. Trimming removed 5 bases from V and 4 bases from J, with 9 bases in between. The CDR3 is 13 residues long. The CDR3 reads CASSKGSYNEQFF. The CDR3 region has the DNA TGTGCCAGCAGTAAGGGCTCATACAATGAGCAGTTCTTC.

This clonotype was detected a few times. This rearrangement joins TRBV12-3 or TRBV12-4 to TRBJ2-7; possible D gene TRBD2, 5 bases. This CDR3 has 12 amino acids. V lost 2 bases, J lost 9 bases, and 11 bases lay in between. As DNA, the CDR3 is TGTGCCAGCAGTTTAAGCCTAGCCGGGCAGTACTTC. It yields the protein CASSLSLAGQYF.

CDR3 protein: CASSMRGDGANVLTF. CDR3 coding DNA: TGTGCCAGCAGTATGAGGGGTGATGGGGCCAACGTCCTGACTTTC. V gene TRBV5-5 combines with J gene TRBJ2-6, with D perhaps being TRBD1 or TRBD2 (5 bases each). V lost 5 bases to trimming and J lost 3 bases, with 12 bases between them. Germline V lookup: CDR1 SGHKS, CDR2 YYEKEE (reference sequence). The CDR3 consists of 15 residues.

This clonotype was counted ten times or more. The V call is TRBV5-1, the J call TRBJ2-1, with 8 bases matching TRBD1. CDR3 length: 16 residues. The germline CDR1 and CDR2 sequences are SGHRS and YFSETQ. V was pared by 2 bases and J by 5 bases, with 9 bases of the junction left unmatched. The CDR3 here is CASSLYPDRVNNEQFF. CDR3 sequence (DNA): TGCGCCAGCAGCTTATACCCGGACAGGGTGAACAATGAGCAGTTCTTC.

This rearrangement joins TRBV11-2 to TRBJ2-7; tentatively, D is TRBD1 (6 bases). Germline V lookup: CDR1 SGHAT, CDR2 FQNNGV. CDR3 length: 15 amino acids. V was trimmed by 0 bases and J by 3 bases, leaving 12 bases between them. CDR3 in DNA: TGTGCCAGCAGCTTAGAAACAGGGCCTTTCTACGAGCAGTACTTC. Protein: CASSLETGPFYEQYF.

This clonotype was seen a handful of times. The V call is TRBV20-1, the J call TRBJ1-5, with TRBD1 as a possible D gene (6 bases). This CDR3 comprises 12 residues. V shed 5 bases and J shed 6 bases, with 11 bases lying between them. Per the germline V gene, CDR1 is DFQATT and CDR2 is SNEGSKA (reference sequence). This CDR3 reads CSARGPGQPQHF. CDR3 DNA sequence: TGCAGTGCTCGGGGGCCGGGTCAGCCCCAGCATTTT.

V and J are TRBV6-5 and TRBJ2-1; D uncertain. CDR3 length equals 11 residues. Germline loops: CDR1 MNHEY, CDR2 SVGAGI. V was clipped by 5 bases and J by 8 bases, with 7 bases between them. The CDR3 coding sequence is TGTGCCAGCAGTCACAAGGATGAGCAGTTCTTC. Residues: CASSHKDEQFF.

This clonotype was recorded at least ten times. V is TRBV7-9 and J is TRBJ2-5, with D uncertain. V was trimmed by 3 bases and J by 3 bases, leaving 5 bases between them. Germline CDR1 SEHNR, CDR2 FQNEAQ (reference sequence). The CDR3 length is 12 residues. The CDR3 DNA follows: TGTGCCAGCAGCTTTGGGGAAGAGACCCAGTACTTC. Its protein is CASSFGEETQYF. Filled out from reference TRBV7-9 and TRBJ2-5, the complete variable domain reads DTGVSQNPRHKITKRGQNVTFRCDPISEHNRLYWYRQTLGQGPEFLTYFQNEAQLEKSRLLSDRFSAERPKGSFSTLEIQRTEQGDSAMYLCASSFGEETQYFGPGTRLLVL.

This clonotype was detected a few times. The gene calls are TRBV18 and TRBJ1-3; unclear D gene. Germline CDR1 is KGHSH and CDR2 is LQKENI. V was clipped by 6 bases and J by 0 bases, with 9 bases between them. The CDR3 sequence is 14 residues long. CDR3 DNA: TGTGCCAGCTCCGAGGGCCTCTCTGGAAACACCATATATTTT. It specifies CASSEGLSGNTIYF.

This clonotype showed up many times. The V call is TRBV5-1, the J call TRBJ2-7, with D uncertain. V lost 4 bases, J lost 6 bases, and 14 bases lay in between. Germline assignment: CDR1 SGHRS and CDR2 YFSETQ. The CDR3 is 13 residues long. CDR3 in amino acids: CASSQSWGFEQYF. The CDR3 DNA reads TGCGCCAGCAGCCAATCATGGGGTTTCGAGCAGTACTTC.

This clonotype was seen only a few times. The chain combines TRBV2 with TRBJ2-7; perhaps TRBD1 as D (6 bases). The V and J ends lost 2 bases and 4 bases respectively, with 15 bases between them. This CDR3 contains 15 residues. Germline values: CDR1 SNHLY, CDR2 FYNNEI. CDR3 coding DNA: TGTGCCAGCAGTGAACAGGGGTATAGATCTTACGAGCAGTACTTC. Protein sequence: CASSEQGYRSYEQYF.

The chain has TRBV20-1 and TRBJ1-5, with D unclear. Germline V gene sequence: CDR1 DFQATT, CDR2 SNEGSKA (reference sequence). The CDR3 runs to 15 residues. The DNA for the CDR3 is TGCAGCGCCGTAGGAGGTCTCCTTTACAATCAGCCCCAGCATTTT. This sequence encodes CSAVGGLLYNQPQHF.

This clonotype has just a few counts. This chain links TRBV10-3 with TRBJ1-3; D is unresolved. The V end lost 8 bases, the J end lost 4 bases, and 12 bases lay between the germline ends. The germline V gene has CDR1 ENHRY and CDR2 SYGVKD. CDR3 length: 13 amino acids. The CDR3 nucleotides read TGTGCCATCCCTTGGGAGGCGGGAAACACCATATATTTT. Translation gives CAIPWEAGNTIYF.

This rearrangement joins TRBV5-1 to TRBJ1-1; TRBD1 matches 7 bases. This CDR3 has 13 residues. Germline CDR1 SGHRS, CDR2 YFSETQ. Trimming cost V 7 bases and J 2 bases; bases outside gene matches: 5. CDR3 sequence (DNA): TGCGCCAGCCTCCGGGACAGCAACACTGAAGCTTTCTTT. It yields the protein CASLRDSNTEAFF.

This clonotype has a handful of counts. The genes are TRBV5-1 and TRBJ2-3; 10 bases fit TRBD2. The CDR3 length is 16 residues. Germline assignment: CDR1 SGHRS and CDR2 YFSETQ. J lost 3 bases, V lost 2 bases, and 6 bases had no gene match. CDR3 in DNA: TGCGCCAGCAGCTTCGGGACTAGCGTAGGAACAGATACGCAGTATTTT. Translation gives CASSFGTSVGTDTQYF.

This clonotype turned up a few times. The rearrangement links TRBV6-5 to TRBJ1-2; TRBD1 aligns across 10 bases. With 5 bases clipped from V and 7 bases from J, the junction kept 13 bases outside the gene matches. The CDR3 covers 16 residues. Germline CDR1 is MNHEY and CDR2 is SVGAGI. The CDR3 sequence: CASSAASTGGAGGYTF. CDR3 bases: TGTGCCAGCAGTGCCGCATCGACAGGGGGCGCGGGTGGCTACACCTTC.

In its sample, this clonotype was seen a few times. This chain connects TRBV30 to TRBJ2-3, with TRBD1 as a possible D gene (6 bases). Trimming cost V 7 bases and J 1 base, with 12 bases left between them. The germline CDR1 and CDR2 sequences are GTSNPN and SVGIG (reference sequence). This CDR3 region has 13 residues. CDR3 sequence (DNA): TGTGCCTCAAACTGGGGGCGCACAGATACGCAGTATTTT. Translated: CASNWGRTDTQYF. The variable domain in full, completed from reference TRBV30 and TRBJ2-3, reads SQTIHQWPATLVQPVGSPLSLECTVEGTSNPNLYWYRQAAGRGLQLLFYSVGIGQISSEVPQNLSASRPQDRQFILSSKKLLLSDSGFYLCASNWGRTDTQYFGPGTRLTVL.

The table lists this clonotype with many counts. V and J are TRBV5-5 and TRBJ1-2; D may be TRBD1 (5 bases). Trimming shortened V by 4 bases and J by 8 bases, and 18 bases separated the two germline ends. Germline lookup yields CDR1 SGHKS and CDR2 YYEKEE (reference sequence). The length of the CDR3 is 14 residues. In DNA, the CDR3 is TGTGCCAGCAGCCCGGGACGGATTGGAGGGGGCTACACCTTC. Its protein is CASSPGRIGGGYTF.

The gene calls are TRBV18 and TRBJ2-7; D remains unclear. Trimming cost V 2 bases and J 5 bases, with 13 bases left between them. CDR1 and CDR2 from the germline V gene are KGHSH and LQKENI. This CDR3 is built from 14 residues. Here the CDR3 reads CASSPSQVTDEQYF. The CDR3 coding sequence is TGTGCCAGCTCACCAAGTCAGGTGACCGACGAGCAGTACTTC.

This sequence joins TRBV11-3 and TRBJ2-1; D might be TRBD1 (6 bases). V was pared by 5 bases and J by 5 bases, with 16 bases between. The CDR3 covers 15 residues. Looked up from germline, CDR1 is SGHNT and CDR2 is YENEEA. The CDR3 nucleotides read TGTGCCAGCAGCCCAGGGCAGGGGTCCCACAATGAGCAGTTCTTC. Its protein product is CASSPGQGSHNEQFF.

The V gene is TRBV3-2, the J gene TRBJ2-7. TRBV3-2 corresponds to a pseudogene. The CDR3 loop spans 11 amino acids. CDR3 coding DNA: TGTGCCAGCAGCCATGGAAACGAGCAGTACGTC. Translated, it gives CASSHGNEQYV.

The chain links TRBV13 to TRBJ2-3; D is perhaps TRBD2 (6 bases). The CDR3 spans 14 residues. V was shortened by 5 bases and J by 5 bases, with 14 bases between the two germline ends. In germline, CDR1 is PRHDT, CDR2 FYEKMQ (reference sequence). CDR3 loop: CASSPTTRRDTQYF. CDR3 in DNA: TGTGCCAGCAGCCCCACGACTAGGAGAGATACGCAGTATTTT.

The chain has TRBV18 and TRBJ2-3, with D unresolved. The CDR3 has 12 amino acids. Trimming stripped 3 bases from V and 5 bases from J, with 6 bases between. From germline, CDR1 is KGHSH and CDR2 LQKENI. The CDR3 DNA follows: TGTGCCAGCTCACCGGTCGAAGATACGCAGTATTTT. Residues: CASSPVEDTQYF.

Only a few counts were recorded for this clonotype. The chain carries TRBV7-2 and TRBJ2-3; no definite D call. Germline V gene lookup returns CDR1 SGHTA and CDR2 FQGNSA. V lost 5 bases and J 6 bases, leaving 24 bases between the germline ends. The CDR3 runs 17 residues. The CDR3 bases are TGTGCCAGCAGCCTACCACGGTGGGGTACCCCTGAGGATACGCAGTATTTT. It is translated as CASSLPRWGTPEDTQYF. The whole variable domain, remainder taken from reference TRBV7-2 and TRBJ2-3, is GAGVSQSPSNKVTEKGKDVELRCDPISGHTALYWYRQSLGQGLEFLIYFQGNSAPDKSGLPSDRFSAERTGGSVSTLTIQRTQQEDSAVYLCASSLPRWGTPEDTQYFGPGTRLTVL.

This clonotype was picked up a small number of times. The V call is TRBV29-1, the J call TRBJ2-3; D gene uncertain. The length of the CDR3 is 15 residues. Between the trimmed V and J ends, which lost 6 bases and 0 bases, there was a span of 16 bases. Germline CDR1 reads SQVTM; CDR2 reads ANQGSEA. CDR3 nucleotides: TGCAGCGTCGAACTTGCGAGGTTAAGCACAGATACGCAGTATTTT. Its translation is CSVELARLSTDTQYF.

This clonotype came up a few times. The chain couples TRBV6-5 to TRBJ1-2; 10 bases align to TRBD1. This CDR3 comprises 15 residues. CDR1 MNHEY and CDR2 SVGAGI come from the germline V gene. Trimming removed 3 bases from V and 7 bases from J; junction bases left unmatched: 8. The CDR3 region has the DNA TGTGCCAGCAGTTATTTGGGACAGGGGATCTCTGGCTACACCTTC. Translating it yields CASSYLGQGISGYTF.

The CDR3 DNA follows: TGCAGCGTTGAAGGTGGGACTAGCGGGGGCCCCAATGAGCAGTTCTTC. Translating it yields CSVEGGTSGGPNEQFF. The chain links TRBV29-1 to TRBJ2-1; the match to TRBD2 covers 14 bases. This CDR3 is 16 amino acids long. Germline V CDR1 and CDR2: SQVTM, ANQGSEA. Losses at the gene ends were 1 base for V and 6 bases for J; bases not matched to a gene: 5.

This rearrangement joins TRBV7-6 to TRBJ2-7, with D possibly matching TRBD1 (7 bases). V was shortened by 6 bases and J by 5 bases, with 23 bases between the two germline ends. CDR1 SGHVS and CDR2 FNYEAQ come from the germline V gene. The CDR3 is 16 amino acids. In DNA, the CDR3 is TGTGCCAGCAGATTACGGGGGACAGTTGGAGGCAACGAGCAGTACTTC. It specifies CASRLRGTVGGNEQYF.